These T cell receptor beta chains were read from a single sample in a study of blood T cell repertoires in COVID-19. TCRdb keeps only in-frame clones here, not all; method: immunoSEQ multiplex PCR. This table holds tens of thousands of clones, roughly 87% found once. Sequencing used peripheral blood. Receptors originate from an older woman with COVID-19, enrolled during active disease. CDR3s leave out the opening cysteine and the closing phenylalanine or tryptophan. The order of the fields is J gene, V gene, CDR3 length, CDR3 protein.

J: TRBJ1-6
V: TRBV7-6
length: 16
CDR3: ASSPIKRGQGANSPLH

J: TRBJ1-4
V: TRBV27
length: 12
CDR3: ASSYDRASQKLF

J: TRBJ2-3
V: TRBV21-1
length: 17
CDR3: ASSKGLKVLAGGTDTQY

J: TRBJ1-5
V: TRBV7-2
length: 17
CDR3: ASSTHCGQTTYSNQPQH

J: TRBJ1-3
V: TRBV7-9
length: 12
CDR3: ASSLGGQGNTIY

J: TRBJ2-5
V: TRBV18
length: 13
CDR3: ASSPPAGYQETQY

J: TRBJ2-1
V: TRBV24-1
length: 13
CDR3: ATSDEGRGANEQF

J: TRBJ1-2
V: TRBV27
length: 11
CDR3: ASSLSGVYGYT

J: TRBJ2-7
V: TRBV3-1/TRBV3-2
length: 13
CDR3: ASSQGSFSSYEQY

J: TRBJ2-5
V: TRBV3-1/TRBV3-2
length: 11
CDR3: ASSQQSGETQY

J: TRBJ1-4
V: TRBV7-6
length: 13
CDR3: ASSRTGTGGEKLF

J: TRBJ1-2
V: TRBV5-1
length: 12
CDR3: ASSKGQGNYGYT

J: TRBJ1-1
V: TRBV5-1
length: 11
CDR3: ASRAREGTEAF

J: TRBJ1-1
V: TRBV18
length: 15
CDR3: ASSPIVLDSMNTEAF

J: TRBJ2-7
V: TRBV4-2
length: 14
CDR3: ASSQGLAGAAYEQY

J: TRBJ1-4
V: TRBV30
length: 12
CDR3: AWSVGGVREKLF

J: TRBJ2-7
V: TRBV11-2
length: 14
CDR3: ASSPRWLAGGSEQY

J: TRBJ2-7
V: TRBV28
length: 14
CDR3: ASSPRGHSGVYEQY

J: TRBJ2-5
V: TRBV4-1
length: 14
CDR3: ASSQDSPSGEETQY

J: TRBJ2-3
V: TRBV7-8
length: 13
CDR3: ASSLGAGGWDTQY

J: TRBJ1-4
V: TRBV30
length: 11
CDR3: AWGTGNWEKLF

J: TRBJ2-1
V: TRBV30
length: 13
CDR3: AWRWSGGSYNEQF

J: TRBJ1-2
V: TRBV11-1
length: 12
CDR3: ASSNRDSGYGYT

J: TRBJ1-5
V: TRBV4-3
length: 12
CDR3: ASSRERVGQPQH

J: TRBJ2-5
V: TRBV9
length: 15
CDR3: ASSVASGGSSQETQY

J: TRBJ1-1
V: TRBV4-2
length: 13
CDR3: ASSQDLRGWAEAF

J: TRBJ1-6
V: TRBV30
length: 15
CDR3: AWSVRSSADYNSPLH

J: TRBJ2-7
V: TRBV7-2
length: 11
CDR3: ASSLGASYEQY

J: TRBJ1-4
V: TRBV5-1
length: 10
CDR3: ASSLAGEKLF

J: TRBJ2-5
V: TRBV6-5
length: 13
CDR3: ASSYGLAGGETQY

J: TRBJ2-7
V: TRBV6-6
length: 12
CDR3: ASSAGQTLREQY

J: TRBJ1-2
V: TRBV6-2/TRBV6-3
length: 13
CDR3: ASSYDGLDPPGYT